This T cell receptor beta chain was recovered during a study of shared clonotypes between healthy human individuals. Some clones are missing from TCRdb's copy, which holds only in-frame ones; the method was immunoSEQ multiplex PCR. The profile covers approximately 1.5 million clones, with 95% to 99% appearing a single time and less than 0.55% taken by the ten largest. The germline CDR1 and CDR2 sequences are SEHNR and FQNEAQ (reference sequence). Trimming pared 3 bases from V and 8 bases from J, leaving 22 bases between. The CDR3 is 16 residues long. This clonotype was obtained from a man between 25 and 39 years old in good health. The sequenced material came from naive CD4+ T cells sorted from blood. This sample's subset: CD45RA+ positively selected. The rearrangement uses TRBV7-9 and TRBJ1-2, with D hard to call. The CDR3 DNA reads as TGTGCCAGCAGCTTTTATCGGTCTGGCGGGCCGTCGGGCTACACCTTC. Its protein product is CASSFYRSGGPSGYTF.